The rows below give T cell receptor beta chains drawn from one sample of a study of somatic mutations in cytotoxic T cells in rheumatoid arthritis. Assay used: immunoSEQ multiplex PCR; TCRdb lists only in-frame clones, some missing. The sample has 25,000 to 30,000 clones; about 81% are singletons. What was sequenced was CD8+ T cells sorted from blood. The receptor set was obtained from a man aged 50 or older in good health. CDR3s include the opening cysteine and the closing phenylalanine or tryptophan. A D gene is named only where the DNA matches it firmly. Expanded clones get a size class; other rows say once, few or many, or leave the size out.

j_call | d_call | v_call | cdr3_length | clone_size | cdr3_nt | cdr3_aa
TRBJ2-2 | NA | TRBV4-2 | 15 | NA | TGTGCCAGCAGCCTACGGACGGGAAACACCGGGGAGCTGTTTTTT | CASSLRTGNTGELFF
TRBJ2-1 | NA | TRBV13 | 16 | NA | TGTGCCAGCAGCGCTGGACTATCGAGCTCCTACAATGAGCAGTTCTTC | CASSAGLSSSYNEQFF
TRBJ1-2 | NA | TRBV5-1 | 16 | NA | TGCGCCAGCAGCTTCAACGCAGGGACACCTAACTATGGCTACACCTTC | CASSFNAGTPNYGYTF
TRBJ2-7 | NA | TRBV7-9 | 12 | few | TGTGCCAGCAGCTCATCCGTACCCGAGCAGTACTTC | CASSSSVPEQYF
TRBJ1-1 | TRBD1 | TRBV27 | 13 | NA | TGTGCCAGCAGCCCCGGAGGGGGCTATGAAGCTTTCTTT | CASSPGGGYEAFF
TRBJ2-1 | TRBD1 | TRBV9 | 16 | NA | TGTGCCAGCAGCCCCCCGGGACAGGGGTCCTACAATGAGCAGTTCTTC | CASSPPGQGSYNEQFF
TRBJ1-5 | NA | TRBV27 | 16 | NA | TGTGCCAGCAGTTTATCGTCAGGGGAGGTTCATCAGCCCCAGCATTTT | CASSLSSGEVHQPQHF
TRBJ2-7 | NA | TRBV4-1 | 15 | NA | TGCGCCAGCAGCCAAGATGGCCAGGGTCCCTACGAGCAGTACTTC | CASSQDGQGPYEQYF
TRBJ2-1 | TRBD2 | TRBV13 | 15 | NA | TGTGCCAGCAGCTTCCGGACTAGCGGGAACTCTGAGCAGTTCTTC | CASSFRTSGNSEQFF
TRBJ2-7 | TRBD2 | TRBV10-2 | 16 | NA | TGCGCCAGCATTCCCGAGGGACTAGAGCGCACCTACGAGCAGTACTTC | CASIPEGLERTYEQYF
TRBJ1-5 | NA | TRBV6-6 | 13 | NA | TGTGCCAGCAGTCTAAACCACAATCAGCCCCAGCATTTT | CASSLNHNQPQHF
TRBJ1-5 | NA | TRBV19 | 14 | NA | TGTGCCAGTAGTATAGTAGTTTCCAATCAGCCCCAGCATTTT | CASSIVVSNQPQHF
TRBJ1-4 | NA | TRBV9 | 13 | NA | TGTGCCAGCAGCCGAGGTCTGTATGAAAAACTGTTTTTT | CASSRGLYEKLFF
TRBJ2-7 | NA | TRBV7-5 | 16 | once | TGTGCCAGAAGCTCCGGGGGGGGACTATCCCCCCGGGAGCAGTACTTC | CARSSGGGLSPREQYF
TRBJ2-7 | TRBD1 | TRBV6-1 | 17 | NA | TGTGCCAGCAGTGAAATCAAGCCTGGGACAGGGTACTACGAGCAGTACTTC | CASSEIKPGTGYYEQYF
TRBJ2-3 | TRBD2 | TRBV7-9 | 18 | NA | TGTGCCAGCATACACCCATTGGCTAGCGGGTTTAGCACAGATACGCAGTATTTT | CASIHPLASGFSTDTQYF
TRBJ2-1 | TRBD2 | TRBV11-3 | 16 | NA | TGTGCCAGCAGCTCAAACCTAGCGGGATTCTACAATGAGCAGTTCTTC | CASSSNLAGFYNEQFF
TRBJ2-1 | TRBD2 | TRBV6-5 | 15 | NA | TGTGCCAGCACCCGTCTAGCGGGAGTGAGGAATGAGCAGTTCTTC | CASTRLAGVRNEQFF
TRBJ2-3 | NA | TRBV27 | 13 | once | TGTGCCAGCAGTTTGGGCGCATCAGATACGCAGTATTTT | CASSLGASDTQYF
TRBJ2-7 | TRBD2 | TRBV30 | 11 | NA | TGTGCCTGGGGAACTAGCGGCGAGCAGTACTTC | CAWGTSGEQYF
TRBJ1-2 | NA | TRBV11-3 | 15 | NA | TGTGCCAGCAGCCCAGAGACAGGAACTTACTATGGCTACACCTTC | CASSPETGTYYGYTF
TRBJ2-6 | TRBD1 | TRBV7-8 | 17 | NA | TGTGCCAGCAGCTTCGGGACAGGGCCCCCTGGGGCCAACGTCCTGACTTTC | CASSFGTGPPGANVLTF
TRBJ2-1 | NA | TRBV7-2 | 11 | few | TGTGCCAGCAGCGACTACAATGAGCAGTTCTTC | CASSDYNEQFF
TRBJ1-1 | NA | TRBV5-6 | 13 | NA | TGTGCCAGCAGCTTAGGCTCTTACACTGAAGCTTTCTTT | CASSLGSYTEAFF
TRBJ1-2 | NA | TRBV6-5 | 15 | once | TGTGCCAGCAGCTCCTTCAGGGAGGGGGACTATGGCTACACCTTC | CASSSFREGDYGYTF
TRBJ1-2 | TRBD1 | TRBV5-5 | 15 | NA | TGTGCCAGCAGCTCTGACTTGGACAGGGGGTATGGCTACACCTTC | CASSSDLDRGYGYTF